Shown below are 13 T cell receptor beta chains from a single sample sequenced in a study of tumor-infiltrating lymphocytes in primary liver carcinoma. Blood RNA was derived from unsorted whole blood, and germline DNA was extracted too. The researchers produced TCR beta cDNA from approximately 550 ng total RNA with a constant-region primer. Investigators got TCR beta libraries out of three nested multiplex PCR rounds, done with slightly modified ARM-PCR. TRBV1-TRBV30 forward primers paired with a C-beta reverse primer drove the first two PCR rounds, about 9 cycles each. A single record per CDR3 protein comes from TCRdb applying MiXCR to the multiplex PCR reads. The repertoire holds fewer than 400,000 distinct CDR3 sequences, with over 55% as singletons. The specimen sequenced was peripheral blood. The receptors originated from a man aged 35 to 55 with primary liver carcinoma and hepatitis B virus infection.

Note on this clonotype: At one of its ends the junction is not consistent with the germline gene, which may arise from a read error. The chain employs TRBV6-6 and TRBJ2-3; TRBD2 aligns across 9 bases. The CDR3 spans 18 residues. The germline V gene encodes CDR1 MNHNY and CDR2 SVGAGI (reference sequence). In DNA form, the CDR3 reads TGTGTCAGCAGTTACTCGTCTCGACTAGCGGACCACACAGATACGCAGTATTTT. Encoded protein: CVSSYSSRLADHTDTQYF.

Comment on this clonotype: The junction departs from the called germline gene at one end, perhaps through a read error. The J gene is TRBJ2-1, the V gene TRBV7-8, with 14 bases fitting TRBD2. CDR1 and CDR2 from the germline V gene are SGHVS and FQNEAQ. There are 17 residues in the CDR3. The CDR3 nucleotides read TGTACCAGCAGCTTAACCGGGACTAGCGGGGGCTACAATGAGCAGTTCTTC. As protein: CTSSLTGTSGGYNEQFF.

This clonotype was seen repeatedly, ten times or more. CDR3 loop: CSVRRGAYNEQFF. The CDR3 DNA reads TGCAGCGTTCGGAGGGGGGCCTACAATGAGCAGTTCTTC. The V and J genes are TRBV29-1 and TRBJ2-1, with D possibly being TRBD1 or TRBD2 (6 bases each). This CDR3 region has 13 residues. Trimming took 5 bases from V and 2 from J, leaving 10 bases between them. Per germline, CDR1 SQVTM and CDR2 ANQGSEA.

The chain links TRBV30 to TRBJ2-1; D is unresolved. CDR1 GTSNPN and CDR2 SVGIG come from the germline V gene (reference sequence). With 8 bases removed from V and 9 bases from J, the gap between germline ends came to 14 bases. The CDR3 runs to 11 residues. CDR3 sequence (DNA): TGTGCCCTGGGTGATGAACGTGAGCAGTTCTTC. Its protein product is CALGDEREQFF.

Concerning this clonotype: A much larger clone differs from this one at a single base, so this may be a read error. The V and J genes are TRBV29-1 and TRBJ1-1; D not certain. Germline V CDR1 and CDR2: SQVTM, ANQGSEA. The CDR3 has 12 residues. CDR3 amino acids: CSAINSNIEAFF. The CDR3 DNA sequence: TGCAGCGCCATCAACTCGAACATTGAAGCTTTCTTT.

This clonotype turned up a few times. The chain is built from TRBV4-1 and TRBJ1-1; no reliable D call. Germline V CDR1 and CDR2: MGHRA, YSYEKL. The CDR3 contains 13 residues. Deletions cut 1 base from V and 4 bases from J, with 7 bases between. This CDR3 reads CASSQGSVTEAFF. CDR3 in DNA: TGCGCCAGCAGCCAAGGGTCGGTCACTGAAGCTTTCTTT.

Concerning this clonotype itself: Germline is not matched at one junction end, which may reflect a read error. CDR3 residues: CASRCYGSTGELLF. CDR3 sequence (DNA): TGTGCCAGCCGTTGTTACGGGAGCACCGGGGAGCTGTTATTT. The rearrangement joins TRBV12-3 or TRBV12-4 to TRBJ2-2; D might be TRBD2 (6 bases). This CDR3 has 14 amino acids.

V and J are TRBV4-2 and TRBJ2-1; maybe TRBD2 (5 bases). CDR1 is LGHNA, CDR2 YNFKEQ, per germline. V was cut by 4 bases and J by 2 bases, with 9 bases left in between. The CDR3 spans 14 residues. This CDR3 is CASSLPGAYNEQFF. CDR3 bases: TGTGCCAGCAGCCTCCCCGGGGCCTACAATGAGCAGTTCTTC.

As for this clonotype: Possible read error: a much larger clone is one base away. CDR3 loop: CASGQDNEETQYF. The CDR3 DNA reads TGTGCCAGCGGCCAAGATAATGAGGAGACCCAGTACTTC. The chain employs TRBV14 and TRBJ2-5; D gene ambiguous. Germline loops: CDR1 SGHDN, CDR2 FVKESK. The CDR3 is 13 amino acids. The full variable domain, rest sourced from reference TRBV14 and TRBJ2-5, is EAGVTQFPSHSVIEKGQTVTLRCDPISGHDNLYWYRRVMGKEIKFLLHFVKESKQDESGMPNNRFLAERTGGTYSTLKVQPAELEDSGVYFCASGQDNEETQYFGPGTRLLVL.

On this clonotype itself: It may be a read error: a sequence one base away is much more abundant. This sequence joins TRBV6-1 and TRBJ2-1; D remains ambiguous. Trimming took 3 bases from V and 11 from J, leaving 17 bases between them. The CDR3 runs to 14 residues. The germline CDR1 and CDR2 sequences are MNHNS and SASEGT. The CDR3 loop is CASSDSLTCPKQFF. The DNA for the CDR3 is TGTGCCAGCAGTGATAGCCTGACGTGCCCTAAGCAGTTCTTC.

In the case of this clonotype: This may be a read error, as it is one base from a much larger clone. This likely comes from a read error, as the CDR3 has no conserved phenylalanine or tryptophan at its end. The CDR3 DNA reads as TGTGCCAGCGACTACGGGGACAACTACAATGAGCAGTTCTCC. Translating it yields CASDYGDNYNEQFS. The chain couples TRBV5-5 to TRBJ2-1, with TRBD1 as a possible D gene (6 bases). The CDR3 runs 14 residues. Trimming left V 7 bases short and J 3 bases short, with 14 bases between. Per germline, CDR1 SGHKS and CDR2 YYEKEE (reference sequence).

This clonotype was recorded at least ten times. CDR3 nucleotides: TGCGCCAGCAGCGCATCGGCCGGGAGGGGCACCGGGGAGCTGTTTTTT. Translation: CASSASAGRGTGELFF. The gene calls are TRBV4-3 and TRBJ2-2; TRBD2 matches at 8 bases. V lost 5 bases to trimming and J lost 4 bases; unmatched junction nucleotides: 9. The CDR3 is 16 residues long. CDR1 is LGHNA, CDR2 YSLEER, per germline.

About this clonotype: A much larger clone lies one base from this, so it may be a read error. The chain carries TRBV6-2 or TRBV6-3 and TRBJ2-1; 9 positions agree with TRBD1. The germline gives CDR1 MNHEY, CDR2 SVGEGT. CDR3 length equals 16 residues. CDR3 amino acids: CTSSYSRDRAYNEQFF. CDR3 sequence (DNA): TGTACCAGCAGTTACTCCCGGGACAGGGCTTACAATGAGCAGTTCTTC.